One sample yielded the 28 T cell receptor beta chains listed below, sequenced in a study of blood T cells in healthy people across ages. The second PCR ran roughly 6 to 12 cycles with a sample-barcoded 5' primer and J-beta primers. TCRdb recomputed calls from the 5' RACE reads with MiXCR, one row per CDR3 protein. This sample carries hundreds of thousands of distinct CDR3 sequences, roughly half of them seen once, and the ten largest clones take roughly 12%. The specimen was blood. Source of these receptors: an elderly woman in good health.

V and J are TRBV5-1 and TRBJ2-1; D is possibly TRBD1 or TRBD2 (7 bases each). CDR3 length: 15 amino acids. CDR1 and CDR2 (germline): SGHRS, YFSETQ. V shed 7 bases and J shed 4 bases, with 18 bases lying between them. CDR3 loop: CASWDSGGGYNEQFF. CDR3 DNA sequence: TGCGCCAGCTGGGACAGTGGGGGGGGATACAATGAGCAGTTCTTC.

This clonotype was counted a few times. A much larger clone differs from this one at a single base, so this may be a read error. The J gene is TRBJ2-5, the V gene TRBV12-3 or TRBV12-4, with D tentatively TRBD2 (5 bases). This CDR3 has 13 amino acids. The chain's CDR3 is CASSVAPELRGYF. The CDR3 DNA follows: TGTGCCAGCAGTGTAGCGCCGGAGCTACGAGGGTACTTC.

Notes on this clonotype: The junction departs from the called germline gene at one end, perhaps through a read error. The rearrangement links TRBV15 to TRBJ1-4; 10 nucleotides line up with TRBD1. Germline V gene lookup returns CDR1 LNHNV and CDR2 YYDKDF (reference sequence). CDR3 size: 16 residues. CDR3 DNA sequence: TGTGCCACCAGCAGATTATTGACAGGGGGCAATGAAAAACCGTTTTTT. As protein: CATSRLLTGGNEKPFF.

The chain carries TRBV29-1 and TRBJ2-4, with D maybe TRBD1 (5 bases). Germline CDR1 reads SQVTM; CDR2 reads ANQGSEA. This CDR3 spans 13 amino acids. V dropped 4 bases and J dropped 4 bases, with 11 bases sitting between them. The CDR3 DNA is TGCAGCGTTGTACGCCAGGGAAAAAACATTCAGTACTTC. Protein sequence: CSVVRQGKNIQYF.

This clonotype turned up a few times. A read error may explain this, as a much larger clone is one base away. The chain combines TRBV29-1 with TRBJ2-1, with D possibly matching TRBD2 (5 bases). The J call may not be correct, given that the DNA end is closer to TRBJ2-7. Germline CDR1 reads SQVTM; CDR2 reads ANQGSEA. The CDR3 is made up of 16 amino acids. In DNA, the CDR3 is TGCAGCGTGAAGTATCAAGCGGCCAGCTCCTACAATGAGCAGTACTTC. It specifies CSVKYQAASSYNEQYF.

The CDR3 is CASTGGSDIQYF. CDR3 DNA sequence: TGTGCCAGCACCGGAGGTTCGGACATTCAGTACTTC. The rearrangement uses TRBV12-3 or TRBV12-4 and TRBJ2-4, with D tentatively TRBD2 (5 bases). The CDR3 length is 12 residues. The V and J ends lost 7 bases and 8 bases respectively, with 12 bases between them.

In regard to this clonotype: A read error is possible here, since a much larger clone lies one base away. J is TRBJ2-1 and V is TRBV5-1; weak D call: TRBD1 (6 bases). CDR3 size: 14 residues. The V gene's germline CDR1 is SGHRS and CDR2 YFSETQ. The CDR3 spells CAGSPDSLYNEQFF. The CDR3 coding sequence is TGCGCCGGCAGCCCGGACAGCCTCTACAATGAGCAGTTCTTC. Full variable domain (remainder filled in from reference TRBV5-1 and TRBJ2-1): KAGVTQTPRYLIKTRGQQVTLSCSPISGHRSVSWYQQTPGQGLQFLFEYFSETQRNKGNFPGRFSGRQFSNSRSEMNVSTLELGDSALYLCAGSPDSLYNEQFFGPGTRLTVL.

Remarks on this clonotype: Being one base from a much bigger clone, this may be a read error. The chain has TRBV12-3 or TRBV12-4 and TRBJ2-1; D gene uncertain. CDR3 length: 11 amino acids. This chain's CDR3 is CASSFQNGQFF. CDR3 DNA: TGTGCCAGCAGTTTCCAAAATGGGCAGTTCTTC.

Comments on this clonotype: Its ends do not fully match the called genes, so a read error is possible. The CDR3 DNA follows: TGTACCAGCAGCCTGTGGGGACAGGGAACCATACAAGAGACCCAGTACTTC. This translates into CTSSLWGQGTIQETQYF. The chain combines TRBV7-9 with TRBJ2-5, with 9 bases aligning to TRBD1. Germline CDR1 is SEHNR and CDR2 is FQNEAQ (reference sequence). This CDR3 has 17 residues.

The rearrangement joins TRBV29-1 to TRBJ1-1, with a possible D match to TRBD1 (6 bases). Trimming pared 3 bases from V and 5 bases from J, leaving 16 bases between. Germline V gives CDR1 SQVTM, CDR2 ANQGSEA. The length of the CDR3 is 14 residues. The CDR3 region is CSVDRAGEGTEAFF. The CDR3 region has the DNA TGCAGCGTTGATAGGGCAGGGGAAGGAACTGAAGCTTTCTTT.

This clonotype was recorded a few times. A read error may be the cause here, since a much bigger clone is one base away. The chain uses TRBV7-9 and TRBJ2-3; D remains unclear. Per germline, CDR1 SEHNR and CDR2 FQNEAQ (reference sequence). The length of the CDR3 is 11 residues. The CDR3 DNA is TGTTCCAGCACCCCTCAGGATACGCAGTATTTT. It translates to CSSTPQDTQYF.

The chain employs TRBV20-1 and TRBJ2-1, with 12 bases lining up with TRBD2. This CDR3 has 14 amino acids. V lost 7 bases and J lost 7; bases outside the gene matches: 8. CDR1 DFQATT and CDR2 SNEGSKA come from the germline V gene (reference sequence). The CDR3 loop reads CSVVTSGGQNEQFF. The CDR3 coding sequence is TGCAGTGTTGTCACTAGCGGGGGGCAGAATGAGCAGTTCTTC.

The gene calls are TRBV5-1 and TRBJ1-1; D is perhaps TRBD1 (6 bases). This CDR3 region has 13 residues. Trimming took off 4 bases at V and 7 bases at J, with 14 bases between the two ends. The germline V gene has CDR1 SGHRS and CDR2 YFSETQ. The CDR3, as DNA: TGCGCCAGCAGCCAGACAGGACCCTTTGAAGCTTTCTTT. It yields the protein CASSQTGPFEAFF.

This clonotype showed up just a few times. The rearrangement uses TRBV20-1 and TRBJ2-1, with TRBD2 identical over 9 bases. After removal of 5 bases from V and 5 bases from J, the junction contained 22 bases not matched to a gene. This CDR3 comprises 19 residues. Germline values: CDR1 DFQATT, CDR2 SNEGSKA (reference sequence). CDR3 residues: CSASQGLPFLAGKDNEQFF. CDR3 coding DNA: TGCAGTGCTTCGCAAGGGCTACCCTTTCTAGCGGGGAAAGACAATGAGCAGTTCTTC.

The chain recombines TRBV3-1 with TRBJ2-1, with TRBD2 identical over 7 bases. CDR1 and CDR2 (germline): LGHDT, YNNKEL (reference sequence). The CDR3 is made up of 16 amino acids. V lost 0 bases to trimming and J lost 6 bases; unmatched junction nucleotides: 8. The CDR3 DNA is TGTGCCAGCAGCCAAGATGGGGGGGTGGGGGTCAATGAGCAGTTCTTC. Its protein product is CASSQDGGVGVNEQFF.

This clonotype appeared many times. A much bigger clone sits one base away, suggesting this may be a read error. The rearrangement joins TRBV7-9 to TRBJ2-5; 7 bases map to TRBD1. Germline V gene data show CDR1 as SEHNR and CDR2 as FQNEAQ (reference sequence). The CDR3 is 14 residues long. Losses at the gene ends were 5 bases for V and 4 bases for J; bases not matched to a gene: 7. CDR3 protein: CASSVGQPIETQYF. Here the CDR3 DNA reads TGTGCCAGCAGCGTGGGACAGCCTATAGAGACCCAGTACTTC.

Comment on this clonotype: A much larger clone lies one base from this, so it may be a read error. V gene TRBV2 combines with J gene TRBJ2-1, with D tentatively TRBD2 (6 bases). Germline V lookup: CDR1 SNHLY, CDR2 FYNNEI. This CDR3 region has 14 residues. CDR3 coding DNA: TGTGTCAGCAGTGAGCTAGCGTCCTACAATGAGCAGTTCTTC. This encodes CVSSELASYNEQFF.

This clonotype was counted at least ten times. The CDR3: CASSPSTAGSSEQFF. DNA of the CDR3: TGCGCCAGCAGCCCTAGCACAGCGGGGAGTTCGGAGCAGTTCTTC. This chain connects TRBV5-1 to TRBJ2-1, with TRBD2 identical over 7 bases. Germline lookup yields CDR1 SGHRS and CDR2 YFSETQ. This CDR3 has 15 residues. Unmatched junction bases numbered 14, after V lost 4 bases and J lost 10 bases.

Turning to this clonotype: Compared with germline, one end of the junction differs, possibly owing to a read error. This sequence joins TRBV2 and TRBJ2-7; the match to TRBD1 covers 12 bases. The CDR3 spans 15 residues. CDR1 and CDR2 from the germline V gene are SNHLY and FYNNEI. The CDR3 sequence is CACSVTGQGAGEQYF. For the CDR3, the DNA is TGTGCCTGCAGCGTAACGGGACAGGGGGCTGGGGAGCAGTACTTC.

In its sample, this clonotype was seen many times. A much larger clone lies one base from this, so it may be a read error. The chain is built from TRBV6-5 and TRBJ2-7, with D possibly matching TRBD1 (6 bases). From germline, CDR1 is MNHEY and CDR2 SVGAGI. The CDR3 is 13 residues long. Trimming removed 6 bases at V and 7 bases at J, with 16 bases between. CDR3 sequence reads: CASRQDSYNEQYF. The CDR3 nucleotides are TGTGCCAGCAGACAGGACAGTTACAATGAGCAGTACTTC.

This clonotype came up once. V usage is TRBV7-2 and J usage is TRBJ1-2, with D possibly TRBD1 on 5 matching bases. This CDR3 has 14 amino acids. V was shortened by 4 bases and J by 6 bases, with 15 bases between the two germline ends. Germline CDR1 is SGHTA and CDR2 is FQGNSA. The CDR3 is CASSSRRGRDGYTF. In DNA form, the CDR3 reads TGTGCCAGCAGCTCCCGCCGGGGGAGGGATGGCTACACCTTC.

This clonotype was counted ten times or more. CDR3 region: CASSTLGRGTQYF. The DNA of the CDR3 is TGTGCCAGCAGCACCCTGGGCAGGGGTACGCAGTATTTT. The V gene is TRBV7-2, the J gene TRBJ2-3, with a weak D call TRBD1 (6 bases). CDR1 is SGHTA and CDR2 is FQGNSA in the germline V gene. With 5 bases removed from V and 8 bases from J, the gap between germline ends came to 14 bases. CDR3 length: 13 amino acids.

This clonotype was observed a handful of times. The V gene is TRBV28, the J gene TRBJ2-5, with TRBD2 matching over 8 bases. Germline assignment: CDR1 MDHEN and CDR2 SYDVKM. The V gene end was trimmed by 6 bases and the J gene end by 11 bases; junction bases not matched to a gene: 8. The CDR3 spans 12 residues. The CDR3 nucleotides are TGTGCCAGCAGCCGGGGGGGCTTTGCGCAGTACTTC. Translating gives CASSRGGFAQYF.

As to this clonotype: One base away lies a much larger clone, so this may be a sequencing read error. V is TRBV12-3 or TRBV12-4 and J is TRBJ2-7; D not resolved. This CDR3 comprises 13 residues. This CDR3 reads CAGRTRPRYEQYF. CDR3 coding DNA: TGTGCCGGCAGGACGAGGCCGCGATACGAACAGTACTTC.

This clonotype has at least ten counts. This chain uses TRBV20-1 with TRBJ2-1; 10 positions agree with TRBD2. The CDR3 is made up of 16 amino acids. The J segment lost 6 bases and the V segment lost 0 bases, leaving 8 bases of the junction unmatched. Germline V gene sequence: CDR1 DFQATT, CDR2 SNEGSKA (reference sequence). The CDR3 sequence is CSARDPGLATSNEQFF. The CDR3 DNA sequence: TGCAGTGCTAGAGATCCGGGACTAGCGACCTCCAATGAGCAGTTCTTC.

This clonotype was seen a handful of times. J is TRBJ2-5 and V is TRBV28, with 10 bases aligning to TRBD2. The germline V gene has CDR1 MDHEN and CDR2 SYDVKM. This CDR3 contains 18 residues. Losses at the gene ends were 6 bases for V and 11 bases for J; bases not matched to a gene: 24. The CDR3 here is CASRPRSKAGGNYNEQYF. CDR3 nucleotides: TGTGCCAGCAGACCCAGGTCCAAAGCGGGAGGGAACTACAATGAGCAGTACTTC.

This clonotype turned up a few times. The CDR3 protein is CSARVLSSGREQTQFF. The CDR3 DNA follows: TGCAGTGCTAGAGTCCTTTCCAGCGGGAGGGAGCAGACCCAGTTCTTC. This chain connects TRBV20-1 to TRBJ2-1; 10 bases match TRBD2. The CDR3 runs 16 residues. The ends lost 1 base at V and 13 bases at J; junction bases unmatched: 16. The germline gives CDR1 DFQATT, CDR2 SNEGSKA (reference sequence).

This CDR3 is CAIRGSGGASDTQYF. In DNA, the CDR3 is TGTGCCATCAGAGGTAGCGGGGGGGCATCAGATACGCAGTATTTT. The chain employs TRBV10-3 and TRBJ2-3; 11 nucleotides align to TRBD2. The V and J ends lost 6 bases and 4 bases, in that order; junction bases with no gene match: 6. The CDR3 is 15 residues long. In germline, CDR1 is ENHRY, CDR2 SYGVKD.